Listed below are T cell receptor beta chains from one sample, sequenced in a study of T cell responses to AZD1222 COVID-19 vaccine. Measured with immunoSEQ multiplex PCR; TCRdb has only the in-frame clones, and not every one. The profile covers 90,000 to 120,000 clones, with about 92% appearing a single time and roughly 1.1% taken by the ten largest. The starting material was peripheral blood, obtained on day 0 of AZD1222 vaccination. These receptors all come from an adult in good health. Each CDR3 is given with its conserved first and last residue. D genes are given only for firm matches. Part of the rows lack a size; the others show once, few, many or a class for expanded clones.

clone_size | j_call | v_call | d_call | cdr3_nt | cdr3_aa
- | TRBJ2-5 | TRBV7-2 | - | TGTGCCAGCAGCTTAGCGTCCCGACTCCCCCAAGAGACCCAGTACTTC | CASSLASRLPQETQYF
- | TRBJ2-3 | TRBV19 | - | TGTGCCAGCATGAGACCCGGTACGGGGTCAGATACGCAGTATTTT | CASMRPGTGSDTQYF
once | TRBJ2-1 | TRBV14 | TRBD2 | TGTGCCAGCAGCCAACGGACTAGCCACAATAAGAATGAGCAGTTCTTC | CASSQRTSHNKNEQFF
- | TRBJ2-3 | TRBV7-8 | TRBD2 | TGTGCCAGCAGCTTAGGAAGTGGCGGGAGTCTCACAGATACGCAGTATTTT | CASSLGSGGSLTDTQYF
- | TRBJ1-6 | TRBV7-2 | TRBD1 | TGTGCCAGCAGCTTAGTCCGGGACAGTTTTTCACCCCTCCACTTT | CASSLVRDSFSPLHF
- | TRBJ1-4 | TRBV3-1/TRBV3-2 | - | TGTGCCAGCAATGAGGGAAAGGGATGGGAAAAACTGTTTTTT | CASNEGKGWEKLFF
- | TRBJ2-7 | TRBV5-5 | TRBD1 | TGTGCCAGCAGCTTGCTTGGACAGGGATCAGGGCAGTACTTC | CASSLLGQGSGQYF
- | TRBJ2-5 | TRBV6-5 | - | TGTGCCAGCGGCAGGGGGGGGAAAGAGACCCAGTACTTC | CASGRGGKETQYF
few | TRBJ1-6 | TRBV3-1/TRBV3-2 | - | TGTGCCAGCAGCAATACTGGGGTGGATTCACCCCTCCACTTT | CASSNTGVDSPLHF
once | TRBJ1-1 | TRBV18 | - | TGTGCCAGCTCCCTGGACAGGAACACTGAAGCTTTCTTT | CASSLDRNTEAFF
- | TRBJ2-7 | TRBV21-1 | - | TGTGCCAGCAGCGGGGAAGGGGGGACAGGCGAAATAATTAGCTCCTACGAGCAGTACTTC | CASSGEGGTGEIISSYEQYF
- | TRBJ1-5 | TRBV24-1 | - | TGTGCCACCAGTAGCTGGCAGACCAATCAGCCCCAGCATTTT | CATSSWQTNQPQHF
- | TRBJ2-2 | TRBV2 | TRBD1 | TGTGCCAGCAATGGACAGGGGCGCACCGGGGAGCTGTTTTTT | CASNGQGRTGELFF
- | TRBJ2-7 | TRBV10-2 | TRBD1 | TGCGCCAGCAGTGACCCCGGGACAGGGGGCTCCTACGAGCAGTACTTC | CASSDPGTGGSYEQYF
few | TRBJ2-7 | TRBV18 | TRBD1 | TGTGCCAGCTCACCATCCCCGGGACAGGGGGCCTCCGAGCAGTACTTC | CASSPSPGQGASEQYF
- | TRBJ2-7 | TRBV28 | - | TGTGCCAGCAGTCCCGGACAGAGTACCTACGAGCAGTACTTC | CASSPGQSTYEQYF
- | TRBJ1-3 | TRBV5-1 | - | TGCGCCAGCAGCTTGGACGGGGTCGGAAACACCATATATTTT | CASSLDGVGNTIYF
- | TRBJ1-6 | TRBV28 | - | TGTGCCAGCAGTGGGATGCGAGAGTATTCACCCCTCCACTTT | CASSGMREYSPLHF